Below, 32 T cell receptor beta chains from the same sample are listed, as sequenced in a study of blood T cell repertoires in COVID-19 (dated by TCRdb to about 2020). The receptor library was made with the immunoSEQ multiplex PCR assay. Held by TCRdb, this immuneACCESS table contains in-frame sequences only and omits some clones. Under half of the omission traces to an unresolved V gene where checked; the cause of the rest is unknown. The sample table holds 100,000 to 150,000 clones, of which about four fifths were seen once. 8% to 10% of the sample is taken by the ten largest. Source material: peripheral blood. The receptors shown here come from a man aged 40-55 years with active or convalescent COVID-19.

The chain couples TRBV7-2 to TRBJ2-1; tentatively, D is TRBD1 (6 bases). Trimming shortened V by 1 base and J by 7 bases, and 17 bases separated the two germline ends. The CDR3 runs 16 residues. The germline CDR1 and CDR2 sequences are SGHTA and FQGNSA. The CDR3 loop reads CASSLGLGGQGNEQFF. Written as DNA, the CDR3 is TGTGCCAGCAGCTTAGGGCTTGGCGGGCAGGGGAATGAGCAGTTCTTC. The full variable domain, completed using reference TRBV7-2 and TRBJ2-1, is GAGVSQSPSNKVTEKGKDVELRCDPISGHTALYWYRQSLGQGLEFLIYFQGNSAPDKSGLPSDRFSAERTGGSVSTLTIQRTQQEDSAVYLCASSLGLGGQGNEQFFGPGTRLTVL.

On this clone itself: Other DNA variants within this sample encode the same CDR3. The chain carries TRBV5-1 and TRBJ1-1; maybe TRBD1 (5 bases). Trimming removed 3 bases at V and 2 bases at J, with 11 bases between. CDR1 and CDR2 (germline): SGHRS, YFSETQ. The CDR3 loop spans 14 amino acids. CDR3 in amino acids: CASSWGDGNTEAFF. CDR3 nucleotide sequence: TGCGCCAGCAGCTGGGGGGACGGCAACACTGAAGCTTTCTTT.

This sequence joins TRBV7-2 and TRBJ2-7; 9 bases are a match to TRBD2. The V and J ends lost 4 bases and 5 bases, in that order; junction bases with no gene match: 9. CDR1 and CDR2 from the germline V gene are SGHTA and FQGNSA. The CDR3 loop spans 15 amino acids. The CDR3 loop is CASSWSSGGTDEQYF. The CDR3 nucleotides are TGTGCCAGCAGCTGGAGTAGCGGGGGAACGGACGAGCAGTACTTC.

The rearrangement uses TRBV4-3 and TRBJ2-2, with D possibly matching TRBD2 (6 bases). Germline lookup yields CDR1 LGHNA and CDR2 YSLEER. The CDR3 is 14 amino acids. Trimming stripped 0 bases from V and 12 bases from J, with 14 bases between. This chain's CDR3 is CASSQDQLGRQLFF. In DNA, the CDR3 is TGCGCCAGCAGCCAAGATCAATTAGGGAGGCAGCTGTTTTTT.

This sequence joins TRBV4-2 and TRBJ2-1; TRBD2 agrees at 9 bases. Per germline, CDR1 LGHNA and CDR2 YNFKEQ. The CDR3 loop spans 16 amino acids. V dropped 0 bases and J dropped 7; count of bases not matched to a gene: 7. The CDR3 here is CASSQDGAGGHNEQFF. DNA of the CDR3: TGTGCCAGCAGCCAAGATGGGGCGGGGGGGCATAATGAGCAGTTCTTC.

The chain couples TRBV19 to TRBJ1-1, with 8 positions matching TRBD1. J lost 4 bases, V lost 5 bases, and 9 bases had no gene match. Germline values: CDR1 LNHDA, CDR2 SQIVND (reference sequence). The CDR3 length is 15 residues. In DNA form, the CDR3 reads TGTGCCAGTAGTCCGAGGACAGGGATCGGCACTGAAGCTTTCTTT. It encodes CASSPRTGIGTEAFF.

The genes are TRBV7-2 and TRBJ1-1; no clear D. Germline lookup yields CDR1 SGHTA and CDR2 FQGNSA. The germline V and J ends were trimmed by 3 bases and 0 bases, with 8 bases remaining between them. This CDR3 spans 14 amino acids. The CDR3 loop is CASSLGPLNTEAFF. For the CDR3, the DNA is TGTGCCAGCAGCTTGGGCCCCCTGAACACTGAAGCTTTCTTT.

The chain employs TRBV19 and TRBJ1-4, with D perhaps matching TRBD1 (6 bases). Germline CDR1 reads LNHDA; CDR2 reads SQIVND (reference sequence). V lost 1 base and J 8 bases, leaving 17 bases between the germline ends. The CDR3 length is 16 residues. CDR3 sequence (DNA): TGTGCCAGTAGTATAGCGGGACAACAAAAAAGCGAAAAACTGTTTTTT. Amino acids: CASSIAGQQKSEKLFF. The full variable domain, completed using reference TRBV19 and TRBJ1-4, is DGGITQSPKYLFRKEGQNVTLSCEQNLNHDAMYWYRQDPGQGLRLIYYSQIVNDFQKGDIAEGYSVSREKKESFPLTVTSAQKNPTAFYLCASSIAGQQKSEKLFFGSGTQLSVL.

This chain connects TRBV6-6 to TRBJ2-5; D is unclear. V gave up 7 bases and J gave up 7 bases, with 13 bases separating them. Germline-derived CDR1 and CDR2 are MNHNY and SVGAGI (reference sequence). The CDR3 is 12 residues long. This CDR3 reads CASKEEIGTQYF. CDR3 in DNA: TGTGCCAGCAAAGAGGAGATAGGGACCCAGTACTTC.

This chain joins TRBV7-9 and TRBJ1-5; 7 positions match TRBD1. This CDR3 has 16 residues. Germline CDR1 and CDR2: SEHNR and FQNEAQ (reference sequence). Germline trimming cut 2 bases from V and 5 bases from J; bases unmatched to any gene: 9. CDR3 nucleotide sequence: TGTGCCAGCAGCTTACCCGGACAGGTTTTTGATCAGCCCCAGCATTTT. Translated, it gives CASSLPGQVFDQPQHF.

CDR3 sequence (DNA): TGTGCCAGCAGCTTCGCTGGGGGCAATGGGGAGACCCAGTACTTC. Translated, it gives CASSFAGGNGETQYF. The V gene is TRBV7-2, the J gene TRBJ2-5; D is possibly TRBD1 (6 bases). Germline V gene data show CDR1 as SGHTA and CDR2 as FQGNSA. The V end lost 3 bases, the J end lost 5 bases, and 16 bases lay between the germline ends. The CDR3 runs 15 residues.

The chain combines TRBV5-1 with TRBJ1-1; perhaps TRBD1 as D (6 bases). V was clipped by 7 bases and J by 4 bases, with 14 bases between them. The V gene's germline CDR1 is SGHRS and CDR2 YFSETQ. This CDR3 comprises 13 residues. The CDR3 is CASGTGRATEAFF. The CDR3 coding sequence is TGCGCCAGCGGAACAGGGAGGGCCACTGAAGCTTTCTTT.

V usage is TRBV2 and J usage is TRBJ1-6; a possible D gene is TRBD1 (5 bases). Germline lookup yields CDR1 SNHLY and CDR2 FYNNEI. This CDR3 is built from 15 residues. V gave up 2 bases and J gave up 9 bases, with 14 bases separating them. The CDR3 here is CASSEQGLSGSPLHF. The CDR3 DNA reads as TGTGCCAGCAGTGAACAGGGTTTGTCTGGTTCACCCCTCCACTTT.

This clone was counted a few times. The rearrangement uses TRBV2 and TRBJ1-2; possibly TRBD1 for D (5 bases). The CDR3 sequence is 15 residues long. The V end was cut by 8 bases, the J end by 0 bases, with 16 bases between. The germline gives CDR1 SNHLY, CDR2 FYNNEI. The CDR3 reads CASSRGGVANYGYTF. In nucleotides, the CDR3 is TGTGCCAGCTCCCGTGGAGGGGTTGCTAACTATGGCTACACCTTC. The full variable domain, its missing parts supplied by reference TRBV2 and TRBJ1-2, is EPEVTQTPSHQVTQMGQEVILRCVPISNHLYFYWYRQILGQKVEFLVSFYNNEISEKSEIFDDQFSVERPDGSNFTLKIRSTKLEDSAMYFCASSRGGVANYGYTFGSGTRLTVV.

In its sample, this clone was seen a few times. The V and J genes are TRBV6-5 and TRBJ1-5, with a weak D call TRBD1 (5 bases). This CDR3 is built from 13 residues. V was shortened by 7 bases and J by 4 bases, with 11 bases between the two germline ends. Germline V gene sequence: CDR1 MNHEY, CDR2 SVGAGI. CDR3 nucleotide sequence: TGTGCCAGCATCGGGACTTTGAATCAGCCCCAGCATTTT. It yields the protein CASIGTLNQPQHF.

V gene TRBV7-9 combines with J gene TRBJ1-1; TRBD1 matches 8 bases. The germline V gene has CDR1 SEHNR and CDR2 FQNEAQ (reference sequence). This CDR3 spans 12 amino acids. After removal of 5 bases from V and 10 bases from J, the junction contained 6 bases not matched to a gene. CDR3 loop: CASSISDRGAFF. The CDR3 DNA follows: TGTGCCAGCAGCATCTCCGACAGGGGAGCTTTCTTT.

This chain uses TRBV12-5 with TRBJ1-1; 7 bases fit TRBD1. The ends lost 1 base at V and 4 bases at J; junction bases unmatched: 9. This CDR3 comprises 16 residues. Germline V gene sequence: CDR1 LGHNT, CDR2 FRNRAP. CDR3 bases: TGTGCTAGTGGTTTGGGGGGCAGGGGGTCGAGCACTGAAGCTTTCTTT. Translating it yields CASGLGGRGSSTEAFF.

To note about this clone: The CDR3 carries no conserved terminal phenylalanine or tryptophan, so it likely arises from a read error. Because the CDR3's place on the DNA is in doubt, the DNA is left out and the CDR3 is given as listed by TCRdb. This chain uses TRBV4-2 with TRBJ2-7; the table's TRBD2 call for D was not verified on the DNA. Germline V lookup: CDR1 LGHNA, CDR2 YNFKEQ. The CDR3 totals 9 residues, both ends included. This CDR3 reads CASSQRTYL.

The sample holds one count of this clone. Written as DNA, the CDR3 is TGTGCCAGCAGCGATCACGGACAGGGGGCCTTGATTTCACCCCTCCACTTT. Protein sequence: CASSDHGQGALISPLHF. This sequence joins TRBV3-1 (or the pseudogene TRBV3-2) and TRBJ1-6; 11 bases match TRBD1. The trim removed 5 bases at V and 9 bases at J, leaving 12 bases unmatched. The CDR3 length is 17 residues. Germline assignment: CDR1 LGHDT and CDR2 YNNKEL (reference sequence).

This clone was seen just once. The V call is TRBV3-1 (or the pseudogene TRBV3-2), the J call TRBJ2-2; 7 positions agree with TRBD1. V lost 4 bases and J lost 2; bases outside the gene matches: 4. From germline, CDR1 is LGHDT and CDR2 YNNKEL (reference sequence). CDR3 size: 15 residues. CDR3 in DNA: TGTGCCAGCAGCCCCCGGGACAGAAACACCGGGGAGCTGTTTTTT. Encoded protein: CASSPRDRNTGELFF.

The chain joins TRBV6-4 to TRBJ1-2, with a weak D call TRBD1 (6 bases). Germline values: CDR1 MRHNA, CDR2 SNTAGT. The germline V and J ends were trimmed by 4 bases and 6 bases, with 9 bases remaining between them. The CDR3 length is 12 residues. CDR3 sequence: CASSGDTDGYTF. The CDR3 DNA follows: TGTGCCAGCAGTGGGGACACGGATGGCTACACCTTC.

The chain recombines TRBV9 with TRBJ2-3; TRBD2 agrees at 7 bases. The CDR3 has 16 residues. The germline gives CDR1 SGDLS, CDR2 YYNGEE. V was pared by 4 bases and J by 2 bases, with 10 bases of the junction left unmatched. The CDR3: CASSIRDYALTDTQYF. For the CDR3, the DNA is TGTGCCAGCAGCATCCGGGACTACGCGCTCACAGATACGCAGTATTTT.

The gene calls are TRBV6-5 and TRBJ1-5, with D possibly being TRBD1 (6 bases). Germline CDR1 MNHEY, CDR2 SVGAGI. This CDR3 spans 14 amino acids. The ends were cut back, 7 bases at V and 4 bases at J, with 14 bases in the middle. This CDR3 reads CASNLDRKNQPQHF. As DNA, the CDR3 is TGTGCCAGCAACCTCGACAGGAAAAATCAGCCCCAGCATTTT.

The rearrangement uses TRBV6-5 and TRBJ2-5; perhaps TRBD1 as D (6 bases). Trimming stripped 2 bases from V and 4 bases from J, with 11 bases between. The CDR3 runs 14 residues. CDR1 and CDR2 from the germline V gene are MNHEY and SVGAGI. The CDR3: CASSYGGQRETQYF. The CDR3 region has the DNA TGTGCCAGCAGTTACGGGGGCCAGCGAGAGACCCAGTACTTC.

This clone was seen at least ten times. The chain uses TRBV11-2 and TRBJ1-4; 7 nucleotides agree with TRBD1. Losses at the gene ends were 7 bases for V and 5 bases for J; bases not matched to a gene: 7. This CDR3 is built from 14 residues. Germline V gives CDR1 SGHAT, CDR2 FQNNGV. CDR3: CASTNRGENEKLFF. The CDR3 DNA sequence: TGTGCCAGCACGAACAGGGGCGAGAATGAAAAACTGTTTTTT.

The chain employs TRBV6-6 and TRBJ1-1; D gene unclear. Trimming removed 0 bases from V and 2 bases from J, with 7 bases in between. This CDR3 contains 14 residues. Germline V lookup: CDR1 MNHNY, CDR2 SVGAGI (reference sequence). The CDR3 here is CASSYSEPNTEAFF. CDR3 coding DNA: TGTGCCAGCAGTTACTCGGAGCCTAACACTGAAGCTTTCTTT.

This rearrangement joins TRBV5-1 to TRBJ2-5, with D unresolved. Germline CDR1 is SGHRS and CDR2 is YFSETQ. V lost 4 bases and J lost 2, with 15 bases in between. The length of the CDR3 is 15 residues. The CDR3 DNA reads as TGCGCCAGCAGCCCTACAACTAATTTTCAAGAGACCCAGTACTTC. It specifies CASSPTTNFQETQYF.

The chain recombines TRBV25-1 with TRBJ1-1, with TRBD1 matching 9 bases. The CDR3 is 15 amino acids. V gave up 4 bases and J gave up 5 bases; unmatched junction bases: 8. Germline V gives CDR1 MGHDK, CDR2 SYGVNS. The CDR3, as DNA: TGTGCCAGCAGTGCCGGGGACAGGGTAGAGACTGAAGCTTTCTTT. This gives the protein CASSAGDRVETEAFF.

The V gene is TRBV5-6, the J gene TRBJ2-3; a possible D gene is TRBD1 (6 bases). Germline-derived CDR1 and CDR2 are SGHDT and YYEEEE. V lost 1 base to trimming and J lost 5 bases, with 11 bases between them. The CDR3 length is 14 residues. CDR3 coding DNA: TGTGCCAGCAGCTTGCAGGGGAAGGTAGATACGCAGTATTTT. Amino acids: CASSLQGKVDTQYF. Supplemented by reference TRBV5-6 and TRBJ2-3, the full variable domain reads DAGVTQSPTHLIKTRGQQVTLRCSPKSGHDTVSWYQQALGQGPQFIFQYYEEEERQRGNFPDRFSGHQFPNYSSELNVNALLLGDSALYLCASSLQGKVDTQYFGPGTRLTVL.

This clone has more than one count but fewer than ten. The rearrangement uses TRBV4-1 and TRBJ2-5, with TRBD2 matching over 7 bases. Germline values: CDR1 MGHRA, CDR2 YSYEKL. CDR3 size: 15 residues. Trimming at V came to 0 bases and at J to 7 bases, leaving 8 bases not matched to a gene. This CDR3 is CASSQESGGSGTQYF. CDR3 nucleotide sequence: TGCGCCAGCAGCCAAGAGAGCGGCGGGAGTGGGACCCAGTACTTC.

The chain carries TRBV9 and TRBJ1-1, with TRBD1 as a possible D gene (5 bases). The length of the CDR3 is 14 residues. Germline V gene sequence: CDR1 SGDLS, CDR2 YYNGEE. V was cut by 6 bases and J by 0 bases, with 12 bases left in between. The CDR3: CASTSGHMNTEAFF. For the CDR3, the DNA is TGTGCCAGCACATCAGGGCATATGAACACTGAAGCTTTCTTT. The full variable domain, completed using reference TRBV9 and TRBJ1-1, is DSGVTQTPKHLITATGQRVTLRCSPRSGDLSVYWYQQSLDQGLQFLIQYYNGEERAKGNILERFSAQQFPDLHSELNLSSLELGDSALYFCASTSGHMNTEAFFGQGTRLTVV.

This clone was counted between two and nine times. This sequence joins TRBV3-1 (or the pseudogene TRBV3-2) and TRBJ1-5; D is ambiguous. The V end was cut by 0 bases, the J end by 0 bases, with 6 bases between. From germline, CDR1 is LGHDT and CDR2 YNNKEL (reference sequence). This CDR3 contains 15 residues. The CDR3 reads CASSQDPHSNQPQHF. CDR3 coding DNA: TGTGCCAGCAGCCAAGATCCCCATAGCAATCAGCCCCAGCATTTT.